A selection of T cell receptor beta chains follows, all from one sample in a study of cytomegalovirus exposure and HLA in healthy donors. Profiling relied on immunoSEQ multiplex PCR, and the TCRdb table lists in-frame clones only, not all of them. The sample includes more than 95,000 clones, about 96% of them seen just once. The sample taken for sequencing was PBMCs. These receptors all stem from a man aged 18 to 30 in good health and CMV-seronegative. Both conserved end residues are part of each CDR3. Fields, in order: J gene, D gene, V gene, CDR3 protein, CDR3 DNA. A D gene is named only where the DNA matches it firmly.

>TRBJ2-1|TRBD2|TRBV27
CASSLAWGGGYNEQFF
TGTGCCAGCAGTTTGGCTTGGGGGGGAGGGTACAATGAGCAGTTCTTC
>TRBJ2-1|-|TRBV2
CASSENLLGPYNEQFF
TGTGCCAGCAGTGAAAATCTACTGGGCCCCTACAATGAGCAGTTCTTC
>TRBJ1-5|-|TRBV5-6
CASSLRGNNQPQHF
TGTGCCAGCAGCTTGAGGGGGAACAATCAGCCCCAGCATTTT
>TRBJ2-5|-|TRBV27
CASSLLGGLETQYF
TGTGCCAGCAGTTTATTGGGGGGGCTGGAGACCCAGTACTTC
>TRBJ1-2|-|TRBV4-2
CASSPEGLEMDVSNYGYTF
TGTGCCAGCAGTCCTGAGGGCCTCGAGATGGACGTTTCTAACTATGGCTACACCTTC
>TRBJ1-5|TRBD1|TRBV30
CAWSGQGEQPQHF
TGTGCCTGGAGCGGACAGGGGGAACAGCCCCAGCATTTT
>TRBJ2-3|TRBD1|TRBV4-3
CASSQEHRGVDTQYF
TGCGCCAGCAGCCAAGAACACAGGGGGGTAGATACGCAGTATTTT
>TRBJ2-4|TRBD2|TRBV7-6
CASSLDVGGPGNIQYF
TGTGCCAGCAGCTTAGATGTGGGAGGGCCTGGAAACATTCAGTACTTC
>TRBJ1-1|-|TRBV19
CASSIGGENTEAFF
TGTGCCAGTAGTATAGGGGGAGAGAACACTGAAGCTTTCTTT
>TRBJ2-3|TRBD1|TRBV2
CASSDRDRGGDTQYF
TGTGCCAGCAGTGACCGGGACAGGGGAGGAGATACGCAGTATTTT
>TRBJ1-2|-|TRBV2
CASSVEAEGHGYTF
TGTGCCAGCAGTGTTGAGGCAGAGGGTCATGGCTACACCTTC
>TRBJ1-1|-|TRBV5-4
CASSEGQWNEAFF
TGTGCCAGCAGCGAAGGACAGTGGAATGAAGCTTTCTTT
>TRBJ2-1|TRBD2|TRBV28
CASNRAGLHNEQFF
TGTGCCAGCAACCGAGCGGGGCTCCACAATGAGCAGTTCTTC
>TRBJ2-3|-|TRBV7-9
CASSVRRGDTDTQYF
TGTGCCAGCAGCGTACGGAGGGGAGACACAGATACGCAGTATTTT
>TRBJ1-5|TRBD1|TRBV7-9
CASSPGQGESQPQHF
TGTGCCAGCAGCCCCGGACAGGGAGAGAGTCAGCCCCAGCATTTT